The subject of this entry is one T cell receptor (beta chain). Its antigen is still unknown. This sample is part of a study of identical twins. General study findings and limits: Within twin pairs, the out-of-frame alpha sequences they shared showed excess low generation probability. Reduced insertions were recorded for abundant cord blood beta clonotypes, with no such pattern in memory repertoires.

The CDR3 has 14 residues. Trimming took 4 bases from V and 0 from J, leaving 11 bases between them. Germline V gene sequence: CDR1 SGHRS, CDR2 YFSETQ. One entry per CDR3 protein results from TCRdb running MiXCR on the 5' RACE reads. Of roughly 750,000 distinct CDR3 sequences in the sample, less than 25% are singletons; the top ten hold about 4.3%. This sample also belongs to another study, concerning T cells expressing NK-cell markers.

The clonotype was recovered from a woman between 18 and 30 years old in good health. The chain joins TRBV5-1 to TRBJ2-7; D uncertain. Sequencing input: PBMCs. Here the CDR3 DNA reads TGCGCCAGCAGCGCGGTTCGGAGCTCCTACGAGCAGTACTTC. Its protein product is CASSAVRSSYEQYF.